This T cell receptor (beta chain) comes out of a study of shared clonotypes between healthy human individuals. Study results and caveats: Against clonotypes common to all four donors, non-shared ones had lower generation probabilities.

Between the trimmed V and J ends, which lost 1 base and 3 bases, there was a span of 16 bases. The CDR3 totals 16 residues. The table came from immunoSEQ multiplex PCR; TCRdb's copy has only in-frame clones and leaves some out. The table records under 1,900,000 clones, less than 99% of them present only once. A CD45RA-negative memory subset and a CD45RA+ naive subset were separated from the CD4+ cells. Details on this clone: What it binds is unknown.

Sequenced: naive CD4+ T cells sorted from blood. Subset indicated: CD45RA+ positively selected. The chain is built from TRBV23-1 and TRBJ2-7; D possibly uses TRBD1 or TRBD2 (5 bases each). TRBV23-1 belongs to the ORF category, with a function that is uncertain. This sequence originates from a man aged 25 to 40 in good health. CDR3 region: CASSQLGRDSFYEQYF. The DNA for the CDR3 is TGCGCCAGCAGTCAATTGGGACGGGATAGTTTCTACGAGCAGTACTTC.